These 30 T cell receptor beta chains were all obtained from the same sample, sequenced in a study of cytomegalovirus exposure and HLA in healthy donors (dated by TCRdb to between 2016 and 2019). Libraries were built with the immunoSEQ multiplex PCR assay. A mixture of 60 forward primers for TCR Vbeta segments and 13 reverse primers for TCR Jbeta segments was used in the multiplex PCR. As stored in TCRdb, this immuneACCESS dataset retains in-frame rearrangements with V and J assigned. A fraction of the clones does not appear; measured against another copy, unresolved V genes explain less than half of the discrepancy, and the remainder lacks a known reason. The sample table holds some 100,000 clones, of which 77% were seen once. The top ten clonotypes cover less than 5.5% of the sample. Material for sequencing was PBMCs. The receptors were gathered from a man aged 45 to 65 in good health and CMV-seropositive.

The V call is TRBV5-1, the J call TRBJ2-7, with D unclear. V was trimmed by 0 bases and J by 3 bases, leaving 7 bases between them. This CDR3 contains 13 residues. The germline V gene encodes CDR1 SGHRS and CDR2 YFSETQ. The CDR3 is CASSLEAGYEQYF. CDR3 sequence (DNA): TGCGCCAGCAGCTTGGAGGCAGGCTACGAGCAGTACTTC.

The rearrangement joins TRBV5-1 to TRBJ2-7; tentative D call: TRBD2 (5 bases). Between the trimmed V and J ends, which lost 4 bases and 0 bases, there was a span of 14 bases. This CDR3 is 15 amino acids long. From germline, CDR1 is SGHRS and CDR2 YFSETQ. The CDR3: CASSPEAVSSYEQYF. CDR3 bases: TGCGCCAGCAGCCCCGAAGCGGTTAGCTCCTACGAGCAGTACTTC.

This sequence joins TRBV7-8 and TRBJ1-5; tentative D call: TRBD1 (5 bases). Germline loops: CDR1 SGHVS, CDR2 FQNEAQ. Trimming removed 1 base at V and 7 bases at J, with 14 bases between. This CDR3 is 15 amino acids long. CDR3 in DNA: TGTGCCAGCAGCTTAGGACGCCAAGGGGAACAGCCCCAGCATTTT. Protein sequence: CASSLGRQGEQPQHF.

This chain connects TRBV30 to TRBJ1-5; D perhaps matches TRBD1 (5 bases). The CDR3 extends over 15 amino acids. Trimming pared 1 base from V and 6 bases from J, leaving 16 bases between. Germline V gene data show CDR1 as GTSNPN and CDR2 as SVGIG (reference sequence). DNA of the CDR3: TGTGCCTGGAGTGAAGGGATCCAGGGATTTCAGCCCCAGCATTTT. Translating it yields CAWSEGIQGFQPQHF.

The chain combines TRBV10-3 with TRBJ2-5, with 16 bases fitting TRBD2. Germline V CDR1 and CDR2: ENHRY, SYGVKD. The ends lost 4 bases at V and 2 bases at J; junction bases unmatched: 1. CDR3 length: 16 amino acids. The CDR3 DNA reads as TGTGCCATCAGTGCGGGACTAGCGGGAGGGCAAGAGACCCAGTACTTC. It codes for CAISAGLAGGQETQYF.

In this sample, this clone turned up a few times. This chain connects TRBV7-9 to TRBJ2-3; D may be TRBD1 (6 bases). V lost 5 bases and J 1 base, leaving 16 bases between the germline ends. The CDR3 consists of 16 residues. The germline gives CDR1 SEHNR, CDR2 FQNEAQ (reference sequence). The DNA of the CDR3 is TGTGCCAGCAGCCCCGGGACAACCGCTCGCACAGATACGCAGTATTTT. Translated, it gives CASSPGTTARTDTQYF.

V and J are TRBV2 and TRBJ2-3; 9 positions agree with TRBD2. Germline CDR1 is SNHLY and CDR2 is FYNNEI. CDR3 length: 17 residues. V lost 8 bases to trimming and J lost 5 bases; unmatched junction nucleotides: 17. The CDR3 sequence: CASSQGGSGGSLDTQYF. The CDR3 DNA follows: TGTGCCAGCTCCCAAGGGGGTAGCGGGGGAAGTTTAGATACGCAGTATTTT.

This clone was observed a handful of times. The chain carries TRBV2 and TRBJ2-1, with D possibly being TRBD2 (5 bases). Germline CDR1 SNHLY, CDR2 FYNNEI. Trimming stripped 1 base from V and 6 bases from J, with 13 bases between. The CDR3 loop spans 15 amino acids. Here the CDR3 DNA reads TGTGCCAGCAGTGAAGGGGGAGCTAGGAGCAATGAGCAGTTCTTC. Translated, it gives CASSEGGARSNEQFF.

The chain combines TRBV6-6 with TRBJ1-1; TRBD1 might be the D (6 bases). Trimming shortened V by 5 bases and J by 1 base, and 11 bases separated the two germline ends. In germline, CDR1 is MNHNY, CDR2 SVGAGI (reference sequence). The CDR3 contains 14 residues. Here the CDR3 reads CASSGQLGNTEAFF. Here the CDR3 DNA reads TGTGCCAGCAGTGGACAGTTGGGGAACACTGAAGCTTTCTTT.

The rearrangement links TRBV7-2 to TRBJ2-5; TRBD1 is a possible D gene (6 bases). The J call may be wrong; the DNA end is better matched by TRBJ2-7. Germline V gene data show CDR1 as SGHTA and CDR2 as FQGNSA. CDR3 length equals 12 residues. The DNA for the CDR3 is TGTGCCAGCAGCCGGACAGCTTACGAGCAGTACTTC. Translating gives CASSRTAYEQYF.

The CDR3, as DNA: TGCGCCAGCAGCTTGGAGGGGGGGAACACCATATATTTT. As protein: CASSLEGGNTIYF. The chain employs TRBV5-1 and TRBJ1-3; D is perhaps TRBD1 (6 bases). V lost 0 bases and J lost 7, with 8 bases in between. Germline V gene lookup returns CDR1 SGHRS and CDR2 YFSETQ. The CDR3 sequence is 13 residues long. Full variable domain (remainder filled in from reference TRBV5-1 and TRBJ1-3): KAGVTQTPRYLIKTRGQQVTLSCSPISGHRSVSWYQQTPGQGLQFLFEYFSETQRNKGNFPGRFSGRQFSNSRSEMNVSTLELGDSALYLCASSLEGGNTIYFGEGSWLTVV.

This clone occurred a few times. This chain connects TRBV14 to TRBJ2-2; D not resolved. The length of the CDR3 is 16 residues. With 3 bases removed from V and 0 bases from J, the gap between germline ends came to 11 bases. From germline, CDR1 is SGHDN and CDR2 FVKESK. The CDR3 spells CASSHLKFANTGELFF. In nucleotides, the CDR3 is TGTGCCAGCAGCCACCTTAAATTCGCGAACACCGGGGAGCTGTTTTTT.

J is TRBJ1-1 and V is TRBV19; the D gene is possibly TRBD1 (5 bases). The CDR3 consists of 13 residues. V dropped 7 bases and J dropped 6 bases, with 15 bases sitting between them. In germline, CDR1 is LNHDA, CDR2 SQIVND (reference sequence). The CDR3 nucleotides are TGTGCCAGTAAAGGGGACTTCCCCCCTGAAGCTTTCTTT. It is translated as CASKGDFPPEAFF.

CDR3 amino acids: CASSQGVWGHTEAFF. DNA for the CDR3: TGCGCCAGCAGCCAAGGTGTGTGGGGCCACACTGAAGCTTTCTTT. The genes are TRBV4-3 and TRBJ1-1, with a tentative D call TRBD1 (5 bases). V was cut by 1 base and J by 3 bases, with 12 bases left in between. This CDR3 has 15 residues. Looked up from germline, CDR1 is LGHNA and CDR2 is YSLEER.

V usage is TRBV29-1 and J usage is TRBJ2-7, with TRBD1 matching 7 bases. V shed 4 bases, J shed 1 base, and the junction held 7 bases outside the gene matches. The CDR3 has 14 amino acids. Germline V gene lookup returns CDR1 SQVTM and CDR2 ANQGSEA. The chain's CDR3 is CSVGDRAGSYEQYF. CDR3 nucleotide sequence: TGCAGCGTTGGTGACAGGGCCGGGTCCTACGAGCAGTACTTC.

This chain joins TRBV30 and TRBJ2-1, with D unresolved. The CDR3 is 12 amino acids. Germline assignment: CDR1 GTSNPN and CDR2 SVGIG (reference sequence). V lost 3 bases, J lost 4 bases, and 7 bases lay in between. CDR3: CAWSLTYNEQFF. The CDR3 DNA follows: TGTGCCTGGAGCCTAACTTACAATGAGCAGTTCTTC.

CDR3 bases: TGTGCCAGCAGCCAGACGCGATTTAGCGGGGGTGGTAAGGGGAATGAGCAGTTCTTC. Translated: CASSQTRFSGGGKGNEQFF. The chain couples TRBV11-2 to TRBJ2-1, with 9 bases lining up with TRBD2. Trimming took 5 bases from V and 7 from J; bases not matched to a gene: 21. Per the germline V gene, CDR1 is SGHAT and CDR2 is FQNNGV. This CDR3 contains 19 residues.

The chain is built from TRBV6-1 and TRBJ2-7; the match to TRBD2 covers 9 bases. CDR3 length equals 13 residues. The ends lost 5 bases at V and 3 bases at J; junction bases unmatched: 2. In germline, CDR1 is MNHNS, CDR2 SASEGT. As DNA, the CDR3 is TGTGCCAGCAGTCCTAGCGGGATCTACGAGCAGTACTTC. Translated: CASSPSGIYEQYF.

The genes are TRBV28 and TRBJ1-1; TRBD1 matches at 10 bases. This CDR3 has 16 amino acids. Looked up from germline, CDR1 is MDHEN and CDR2 is SYDVKM. V was clipped by 3 bases and J by 1 base; unmatched bases: 5. The CDR3 DNA reads TGTGCCAGCAGTTTCGGGACAGGGGTGGAGAACACTGAAGCTTTCTTT. As protein: CASSFGTGVENTEAFF.

The chain uses TRBV6-5 and TRBJ1-6; TRBD1 matches at 9 bases. The J segment lost 9 bases and the V segment lost 6 bases, leaving 6 bases of the junction unmatched. The CDR3 is 14 residues long. CDR1 is MNHEY, CDR2 SVGAGI, per germline. CDR3 bases: TGTGCCAGCAGGACGGGACAGGGTATTTCACCCCTCCACTTT. Protein: CASRTGQGISPLHF.

This sequence joins TRBV7-2 and TRBJ1-6; 9 nucleotides match TRBD1. Germline assignment: CDR1 SGHTA and CDR2 FQGNSA. Trimming removed 6 bases from V and 10 bases from J; junction bases left unmatched: 10. The CDR3 runs to 15 residues. The CDR3 here is CASSFTGGAGSPLHF. The CDR3 DNA reads TGTGCCAGCAGTTTCACAGGGGGCGCGGGATCACCCCTCCACTTT.

The chain carries TRBV18 and TRBJ1-1, with D perhaps TRBD1 (5 bases). Germline CDR1 KGHSH, CDR2 LQKENI. CDR3 length: 13 residues. V lost 5 bases to trimming and J lost 5 bases, with 12 bases between them. CDR3 residues: CASSSLQDTEAFF. Written as DNA, the CDR3 is TGTGCCAGCTCATCCTTACAGGATACTGAAGCTTTCTTT.

The V gene is TRBV6-6, the J gene TRBJ1-2; tentative D call: TRBD1 (6 bases). The germline gives CDR1 MNHNY, CDR2 SVGAGI (reference sequence). The CDR3 has 14 amino acids. Trimming cost V 0 bases and J 3 bases, with 8 bases left between them. The CDR3 here is CASSYSRQDYGYTF. The CDR3, as DNA: TGTGCCAGCAGTTACTCCCGACAGGACTATGGCTACACCTTC.

This chain links TRBV6-4 with TRBJ1-1, with TRBD1 matching over 9 bases. J was trimmed by 7 bases and V by 2 bases; bases with no gene match: 11. Germline CDR1 is MRHNA and CDR2 is SNTAGT. The CDR3 is 16 amino acids. For the CDR3, the DNA is TGTGCCAGCAGTGACGGGGACAGGGTCACGAAAATTGAAGCTTTCTTT. Residues: CASSDGDRVTKIEAFF.

V and J are TRBV5-1 and TRBJ1-1, with D tentatively TRBD1 (6 bases). CDR1 and CDR2 (germline): SGHRS, YFSETQ. The CDR3 runs 15 residues. V lost 4 bases and J 4 bases, leaving 17 bases between the germline ends. The CDR3: CASSAQQGSTTEAFF. CDR3 nucleotide sequence: TGCGCCAGCAGCGCCCAACAGGGTAGTACCACTGAAGCTTTCTTT.

This clone showed up just a few times. This chain connects TRBV2 to TRBJ2-1, with 11 nucleotides matching TRBD2. Germline values: CDR1 SNHLY, CDR2 FYNNEI. V gave up 6 bases and J gave up 4 bases; unmatched junction bases: 2. There are 14 residues in the CDR3. The CDR3, as DNA: TGTGCCAGCAGCGGACTAGCGGGTTACAATGAGCAGTTCTTC. Translated: CASSGLAGYNEQFF.

The chain uses TRBV10-3 and TRBJ1-1; TRBD1 matches 8 bases. Trimming removed 10 bases from V and 1 base from J; junction bases left unmatched: 5. Germline loops: CDR1 ENHRY, CDR2 SYGVKD. The CDR3 has 13 amino acids. The CDR3 loop is CATQDRGNTEAFF. The DNA for the CDR3 is TGTGCCACCCAAGACAGGGGGAACACTGAAGCTTTCTTT.

The chain couples TRBV5-1 to TRBJ2-1, with a possible D match to TRBD2 (5 bases). The germline V and J ends were trimmed by 2 bases and 5 bases, with 14 bases remaining between them. Germline V gene data show CDR1 as SGHRS and CDR2 as YFSETQ. The CDR3 is 15 residues long. This CDR3 is CASSFRVGNDNEQFF. CDR3 DNA sequence: TGCGCCAGCAGCTTCCGAGTCGGGAACGACAATGAGCAGTTCTTC.

This chain joins TRBV30 and TRBJ1-5; a possible D gene is TRBD1 (5 bases). V was pared by 3 bases and J by 7 bases, with 16 bases between. Per germline, CDR1 GTSNPN and CDR2 SVGIG (reference sequence). The CDR3 covers 14 residues. The CDR3 loop is CAWSRGDVGQPQHF. In DNA form, the CDR3 reads TGTGCCTGGAGCCGGGGGGACGTCGGACAGCCCCAGCATTTT.

The rearrangement joins TRBV10-1 to TRBJ2-5; D is perhaps TRBD1 (6 bases). Trimming removed 11 bases from V and 2 bases from J, with 12 bases in between. Per germline, CDR1 WNHNN and CDR2 SYGVQD (reference sequence). The CDR3 sequence is 12 residues long. This CDR3 reads CAGGTGQETQYF. The CDR3 bases are TGCGCCGGTGGAACAGGGCAAGAGACCCAGTACTTC.